A single sample is the source of the 15 T cell receptor beta chains below, sequenced in a study of vaccination effects on CD4 cells after COVID-19. These TCRs are of unknown antigen specificity. Assay: immunoSEQ multiplex PCR; the TCRdb copy retains only in-frame clones and omits some. The table lists about 17,000 clones, over 65% of them singletons. After expansion with viral peptide pools in the ViraFEST assay, antigen-specific CD4+ T cells were sequenced. Subsequent to 10 days of culture, CD4+ T cells were isolated. Their SARS-CoV-2 infection, verified by PCR, occurred between March and December 2020. Two-dose vaccination with either BNT162b2 or mRNA-1273 was given to the participants. Material: CD4+ T cells from PBMCs cultured with SARS-CoV-2 spike peptides, obtained after COVID-19 vaccination. The receptors were gathered from a human donor who had a prior SARS-CoV-2 infection.

This chain connects TRBV29-1 to TRBJ2-7, with a tentative D call TRBD1 (6 bases). Trimming removed 6 bases at V and 2 bases at J, with 14 bases between. There are 13 residues in the CDR3. Germline V gives CDR1 SQVTM, CDR2 ANQGSEA. The CDR3 DNA follows: TGCAGCGTCAGGGGTTTGGGGACCTACGAGCAGTACTTC. This codes for CSVRGLGTYEQYF.

The J gene is TRBJ2-3, the V gene TRBV18; 14 bases line up with TRBD2. The V segment lost 3 bases and the J segment 2 bases; nucleotides outside the gene matches: 4. Germline CDR1 reads KGHSH; CDR2 reads LQKENI. This CDR3 is built from 17 residues. This CDR3 is CASSPRTSGGLTDTQYF. The DNA for the CDR3 is TGTGCCAGCTCACCCCGGACTAGCGGGGGGCTCACAGATACGCAGTATTTT.

This clone showed up just a few times. The rearrangement joins TRBV2 to TRBJ2-7; a possible D gene is TRBD1 (5 bases). The germline V and J ends were trimmed by 6 bases and 2 bases, with 14 bases remaining between them. This CDR3 has 14 residues. Germline CDR1 SNHLY, CDR2 FYNNEI. CDR3 coding DNA: TGTGCCAGCAGCCGACAGAGACCTCCCTACGAGCAGTACTTC. Its translation: CASSRQRPPYEQYF.

CDR3 DNA: TGTGCCAGCAGACCCTGGGTGGACACTGAAGCTTTCTTT. Translating gives CASRPWVDTEAFF. The gene calls are TRBV6-5 and TRBJ1-1; D unresolved. V shed 6 bases and J shed 3 bases, with 11 bases lying between them. Germline-derived CDR1 and CDR2 are MNHEY and SVGAGI. The CDR3 covers 13 residues.

The chain uses TRBV5-4 and TRBJ2-5, with 13 bases fitting TRBD2. This CDR3 has 16 amino acids. V gave up 4 bases and J gave up 1 base; unmatched junction bases: 4. Germline V gene lookup returns CDR1 SGHNT and CDR2 YYREEE (reference sequence). Here the CDR3 DNA reads TGTGCCAGCAGCAAAAGACTAGCGGGGGGCCAAGAGACCCAGTACTTC. Protein sequence: CASSKRLAGGQETQYF.

The chain recombines TRBV10-3 with TRBJ2-7; the D call may be TRBD1 or TRBD2 (5 bases each). The CDR3 spans 16 residues. The germline V gene encodes CDR1 ENHRY and CDR2 SYGVKD. V lost 4 bases and J 3 bases, leaving 19 bases between the germline ends. The CDR3 reads CAISVVGVNTLYEQYF. CDR3 nucleotide sequence: TGTGCCATCAGTGTTGTGGGGGTAAACACTCTCTACGAGCAGTACTTC.

The chain combines TRBV6-2 or TRBV6-3 with TRBJ2-1; D might be TRBD2 (5 bases). The ends were cut back, 6 bases at V and 6 bases at J, with 12 bases in the middle. There are 13 residues in the CDR3. CDR1 and CDR2 from the germline V gene are MNHEY and SVGEGT. The CDR3 coding sequence is TGTGCCAGCAGCCGACTACAGTCCAATGAGCAGTTCTTC. This sequence encodes CASSRLQSNEQFF.

The chain couples TRBV5-1 to TRBJ2-2; 8 bases align to TRBD2. Unmatched junction bases numbered 4, after V lost 3 bases and J lost 3 bases. Germline V gives CDR1 SGHRS, CDR2 YFSETQ. There are 15 residues in the CDR3. In DNA form, the CDR3 reads TGCGCCAGCAGCTCGCCTAGCGGGTACACCGGGGAGCTGTTTTTT. Translating gives CASSSPSGYTGELFF.

This chain links TRBV5-4 with TRBJ2-5; TRBD2 might be the D (6 bases). The length of the CDR3 is 13 residues. The V end lost 7 bases, the J end lost 2 bases, and 12 bases lay between the germline ends. Per the germline V gene, CDR1 is SGHNT and CDR2 is YYREEE (reference sequence). CDR3 coding DNA: TGTGCCAGCGCTGGGACTGGGCAAGAGACCCAGTACTTC. It is translated as CASAGTGQETQYF.

The gene calls are TRBV11-2 and TRBJ2-5; D call uncertain. Germline assignment: CDR1 SGHAT and CDR2 FQNNGV. The CDR3 has 11 residues. V lost 1 base to trimming and J lost 5 bases, with 2 bases between them. The chain's CDR3 is CASSLGETQYF. Here the CDR3 DNA reads TGTGCCAGCAGCTTAGGGGAGACCCAGTACTTC.

This clone was seen only a few times. This chain joins TRBV5-1 and TRBJ1-2; possible D gene TRBD1, 6 bases. V was clipped by 5 bases and J by 5 bases, with 19 bases between them. CDR3 length: 15 amino acids. Germline V gene data show CDR1 as SGHRS and CDR2 as YFSETQ. CDR3 nucleotide sequence: TGCGCCAGCAGACAGGGCCTGTATGGGATATATGGCTACACCTTC. It codes for CASRQGLYGIYGYTF.

The chain has TRBV29-1 and TRBJ1-4; D remains ambiguous. The CDR3 runs to 12 residues. V was pared by 6 bases and J by 3 bases, with 8 bases between. From germline, CDR1 is SQVTM and CDR2 ANQGSEA. CDR3 loop: CSVRESNEKLFF. The DNA for the CDR3 is TGCAGCGTGCGTGAATCTAATGAAAAACTGTTTTTT.

This rearrangement joins TRBV7-2 to TRBJ2-3, with a weak D call TRBD2 (6 bases). CDR1 SGHTA and CDR2 FQGNSA come from the germline V gene. The length of the CDR3 is 13 residues. Trimming removed 11 bases from V and 3 bases from J, with 15 bases in between. This CDR3 reads CAAGIGRTDTQYF. CDR3 sequence (DNA): TGTGCCGCCGGGATAGGGAGGACAGATACGCAGTATTTT.

This clone is medium-sized. J is TRBJ2-6 and V is TRBV6-4, with D tentatively TRBD1 (6 bases). The CDR3 length is 20 residues. CDR1 is MRHNA, CDR2 SNTAGT, per germline. Trimming cost V 2 bases and J 4 bases, with 24 bases left between them. The CDR3 DNA follows: TGTGCCAGCAGTGACCCTAAGTTTTTGGGGGCGCTGAGGGGGGCCAACGTCCTGACTTTC. It encodes CASSDPKFLGALRGANVLTF.

This clone was seen a few times. The rearrangement links TRBV10-1 to TRBJ2-3; D not certain. Germline V gene lookup returns CDR1 WNHNN and CDR2 SYGVQD (reference sequence). V was clipped by 8 bases and J by 6 bases, with 21 bases between them. The CDR3 runs 15 residues. CDR3 loop: CASPSFEASKDTQYF. The CDR3 bases are TGCGCCAGCCCCTCATTTGAGGCGTCGAAGGATACGCAGTATTTT.